These T cell receptor beta chains were read from a single sample in a study of PD-1 blockade in classical Hodgkin lymphoma. This table comes from immunoSEQ multiplex PCR, and its TCRdb copy is limited to in-frame clones, with some not included. The sample holds around 3,000 clones, 80% to 85% seen once. Sequenced: CD4+ T cells from blood. Every receptor here comes from a human donor with classical Hodgkin lymphoma. CDR3s include the opening cysteine and the closing phenylalanine or tryptophan. Each record gives: V gene, CDR3 protein.

v_gene: TRBV2; CDR3aa: CASSEVSLGEQYF
v_gene: TRBV30; CDR3aa: CALMDRQSGDQETQYF
v_gene: TRBV11-3; CDR3aa: CASSLAISHEQFF
v_gene: TRBV18; CDR3aa: CASSPARDTEAFF
v_gene: TRBV2; CDR3aa: CASTYEGDQPQHF
v_gene: TRBV2; CDR3aa: CASRRAGEAFF
v_gene: TRBV27; CDR3aa: CASSPLTGAGGRNQPQHF
v_gene: TRBV5-1; CDR3aa: CASSLGSTDTQYF
v_gene: TRBV2; CDR3aa: CASSEGVSYGYTF
v_gene: TRBV5-1; CDR3aa: CASSLEAGKTEAFF
v_gene: TRBV9; CDR3aa: CASSPLGGGETQYF
v_gene: TRBV6-4; CDR3aa: CASSEGRATEAFF
v_gene: TRBV2; CDR3aa: CASSVSASNQPQHF
v_gene: TRBV5-5; CDR3aa: CASSLGRTYEQYF
v_gene: TRBV4-1; CDR3aa: CASSGGQGSTDTQYF
v_gene: TRBV5-4; CDR3aa: CASSWGSGSGPYEQYF
v_gene: TRBV14; CDR3aa: CASSQGQGRKNSPLHF
v_gene: TRBV19; CDR3aa: CASTSGQGGQPQHF
v_gene: TRBV2; CDR3aa: CASQVGRGDTEAFF
v_gene: TRBV6-1; CDR3aa: CASSGQGGPDQPQHF
v_gene: TRBV6-5; CDR3aa: CASSYGKGTYQGTQYF
v_gene: TRBV13; CDR3aa: CASSRRDRAPSSYNSPLHF
v_gene: TRBV6-1; CDR3aa: CASSATGALPEQYF
v_gene: TRBV19; CDR3aa: CASSRGAGQLNTEAFF
v_gene: TRBV2; CDR3aa: CASSSGTSGLEQYF
v_gene: TRBV11-1; CDR3aa: CASSPPGQGRDTQYF
v_gene: TRBV29-1; CDR3aa: CSAPRDSTYNEQFF
v_gene: TRBV27; CDR3aa: CASRGRGRNEQFF
v_gene: TRBV6-1; CDR3aa: CASSPGEQPQHF
v_gene: TRBV2; CDR3aa: CASSGDSYNEQFF
v_gene: TRBV5-1; CDR3aa: CASRADATNTGELFF
v_gene: TRBV11-3; CDR3aa: CASSLDLTSPLHF
v_gene: TRBV5-1; CDR3aa: CASSWTASGEQYF
v_gene: TRBV5-6; CDR3aa: CASSSSSGDSYNEQFF
v_gene: TRBV7-8; CDR3aa: CASSSDSPVYEQYF
v_gene: TRBV2; CDR3aa: CASSRESYEQYF
v_gene: TRBV11-2; CDR3aa: CASSPSGVPETQYF
v_gene: TRBV28; CDR3aa: CASSPPAGNTEAFF
v_gene: TRBV4-2; CDR3aa: CASSQDPGGEGYGYTF
v_gene: TRBV5-1; CDR3aa: CASRGEGRSGYTF
v_gene: TRBV9; CDR3aa: CASSARGIPGDEQFF
v_gene: TRBV5-4; CDR3aa: CASSLATSGTDGEQYF
v_gene: TRBV5-1; CDR3aa: CASSLLPGRTEAFF
v_gene: TRBV6-5; CDR3aa: CASFNKGVVTGELFF
v_gene: TRBV2; CDR3aa: CASRRQGLNTEAFF
v_gene: TRBV7-2; CDR3aa: CASSPTRGGTEAFF
v_gene: TRBV2; CDR3aa: CASRTGGTDTQYF
v_gene: TRBV6-1; CDR3aa: CASSLDRVNTEAFF
v_gene: TRBV10-3; CDR3aa: CAIGAGSVGTGELFF
v_gene: TRBV2; CDR3aa: CASSEGGANVLTF